This T cell receptor (beta chain) was documented in a study of blood T cell repertoires in COVID-19. Overall study: From the United States, Italy and Spain came samples of acute and convalescent COVID-19. In each case, the material was cDNA or gDNA derived from T cells, B-cell-depleted T cells, or PBMCs.

The V end lost 4 bases, the J end lost 4 bases, and 14 bases lay between the germline ends. The CDR3 covers 14 residues. Germline V lookup: CDR1 MNHEY, CDR2 SMNVEV (reference sequence). Original processing methods: Cell counts per sample came from amplifying reference gene primers. This table comes from immunoSEQ multiplex PCR, and its TCRdb copy is limited to in-frame clones, with some not included. The V and J calls and clone size are taken from that table; D and trimming were inferred from the DNA. The top ten hold 4.2% of the sample, which has more than 200,000 clones, 80% to 90% seen once. The chain has TRBV27 and TRBJ2-7; D is perhaps TRBD2 (5 bases). Sequenced material: peripheral blood. This receptor was taken from a man aged 55-75 years with acute or convalescent COVID-19. The CDR3 reads CASSSEMRAYEQYF. CDR3 bases: TGTGCCAGCAGTTCGGAGATGAGGGCTTACGAGCAGTACTTC.